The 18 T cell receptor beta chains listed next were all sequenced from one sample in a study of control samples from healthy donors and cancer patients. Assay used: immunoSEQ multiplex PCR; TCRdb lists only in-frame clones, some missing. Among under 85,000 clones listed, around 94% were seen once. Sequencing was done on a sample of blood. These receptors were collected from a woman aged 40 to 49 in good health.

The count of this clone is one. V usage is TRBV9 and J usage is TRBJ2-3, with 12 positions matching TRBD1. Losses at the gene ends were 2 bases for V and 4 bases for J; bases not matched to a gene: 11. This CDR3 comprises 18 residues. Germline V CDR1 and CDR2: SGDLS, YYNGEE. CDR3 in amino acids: CASSVPGQGARGPDTQYF. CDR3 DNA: TGTGCCAGCAGCGTCCCGGGACAGGGGGCTCGGGGGCCAGATACGCAGTATTTT.

This CDR3 reads CASSIQAGVSDTQYF. The CDR3 bases are TGTGCCAGCAGTATTCAAGCGGGAGTGAGCGATACGCAGTATTTT. The rearrangement links TRBV6-2 or TRBV6-3 to TRBJ2-3; 8 positions match TRBD2. The CDR3 consists of 15 residues. Germline V gene data show CDR1 as MNHEY and CDR2 as SVGEGT. V gave up 5 bases and J gave up 6 bases; unmatched junction bases: 10.

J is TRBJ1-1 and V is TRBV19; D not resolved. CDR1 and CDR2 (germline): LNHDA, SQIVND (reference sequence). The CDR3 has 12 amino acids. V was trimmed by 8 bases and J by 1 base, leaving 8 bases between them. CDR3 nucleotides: TGTGCCAGTTGGACGGGGAACACTGAAGCTTTCTTT. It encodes CASWTGNTEAFF.

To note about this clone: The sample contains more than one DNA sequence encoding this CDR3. The CDR3 loop reads CASSPQGPGELFF. The CDR3 region has the DNA TGTGCCAGCTCACCACAGGGACCCGGGGAGCTGTTTTTT. This sequence joins TRBV18 and TRBJ2-2; possibly TRBD1 or TRBD2 for D (5 bases each). Germline CDR1 is KGHSH and CDR2 is LQKENI. CDR3 length: 13 residues. Between the trimmed V and J ends, which lost 1 base and 6 bases, there was a span of 6 bases.

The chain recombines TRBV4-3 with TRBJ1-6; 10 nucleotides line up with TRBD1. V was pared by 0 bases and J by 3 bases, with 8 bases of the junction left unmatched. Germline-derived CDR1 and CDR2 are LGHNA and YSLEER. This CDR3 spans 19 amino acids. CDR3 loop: CASSQDSVTGGYYNSPLHF. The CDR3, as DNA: TGCGCCAGCAGCCAAGATTCGGTGACAGGGGGCTACTATAATTCACCCCTCCACTTT.

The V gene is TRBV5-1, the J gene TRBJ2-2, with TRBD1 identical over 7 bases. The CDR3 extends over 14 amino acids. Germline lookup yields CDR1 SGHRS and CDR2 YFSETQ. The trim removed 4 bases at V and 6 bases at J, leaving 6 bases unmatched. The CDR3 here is CASSLGGSPGELFF. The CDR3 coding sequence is TGCGCCAGCAGCCTAGGGGGCAGCCCCGGGGAGCTGTTTTTT.

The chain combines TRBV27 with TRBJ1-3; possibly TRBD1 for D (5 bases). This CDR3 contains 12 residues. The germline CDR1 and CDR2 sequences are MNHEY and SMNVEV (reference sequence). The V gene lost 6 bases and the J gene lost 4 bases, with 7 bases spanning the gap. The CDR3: CASSPGGNTIYF. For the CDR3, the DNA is TGTGCCAGCAGCCCAGGGGGAAACACCATATATTTT.

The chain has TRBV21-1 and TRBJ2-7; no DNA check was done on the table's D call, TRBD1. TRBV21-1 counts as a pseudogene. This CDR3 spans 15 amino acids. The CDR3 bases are TGTGCCAGCCTATACCGGGACAGGGGGAACTACGAGCAGTACTTC. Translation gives CASLYRDRGNYEQYF.

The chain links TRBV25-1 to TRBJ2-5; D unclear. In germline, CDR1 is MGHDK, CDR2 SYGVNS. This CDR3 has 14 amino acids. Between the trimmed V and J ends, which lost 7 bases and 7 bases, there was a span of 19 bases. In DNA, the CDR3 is TGTGCCAGCATCCTCCCCAGGCCGCCGTGGACCCAGTACTTC. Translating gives CASILPRPPWTQYF.

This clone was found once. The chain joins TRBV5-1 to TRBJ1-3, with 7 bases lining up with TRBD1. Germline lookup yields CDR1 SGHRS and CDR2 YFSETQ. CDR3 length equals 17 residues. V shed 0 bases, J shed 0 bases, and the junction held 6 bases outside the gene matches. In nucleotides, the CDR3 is TGCGCCAGCAGCTTGGGGGGGACAGCCAACTCTGGAAACACCATATATTTT. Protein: CASSLGGTANSGNTIYF. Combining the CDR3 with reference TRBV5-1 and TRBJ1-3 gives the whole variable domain KAGVTQTPRYLIKTRGQQVTLSCSPISGHRSVSWYQQTPGQGLQFLFEYFSETQRNKGNFPGRFSGRQFSNSRSEMNVSTLELGDSALYLCASSLGGTANSGNTIYFGEGSWLTVV.

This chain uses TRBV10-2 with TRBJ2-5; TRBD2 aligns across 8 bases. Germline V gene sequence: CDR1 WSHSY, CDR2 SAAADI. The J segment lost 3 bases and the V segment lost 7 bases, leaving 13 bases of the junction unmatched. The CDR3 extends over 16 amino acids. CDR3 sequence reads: CASTHPPAGGEETQYF. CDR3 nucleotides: TGCGCCAGCACTCACCCGCCTGCGGGGGGAGAAGAGACCCAGTACTTC.

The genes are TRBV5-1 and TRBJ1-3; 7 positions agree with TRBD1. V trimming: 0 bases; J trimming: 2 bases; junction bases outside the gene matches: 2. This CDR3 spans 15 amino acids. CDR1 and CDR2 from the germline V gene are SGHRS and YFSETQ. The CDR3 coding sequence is TGCGCCAGCAGCTTGGGACAGGGTACTGGAAACACCATATATTTT. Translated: CASSLGQGTGNTIYF.

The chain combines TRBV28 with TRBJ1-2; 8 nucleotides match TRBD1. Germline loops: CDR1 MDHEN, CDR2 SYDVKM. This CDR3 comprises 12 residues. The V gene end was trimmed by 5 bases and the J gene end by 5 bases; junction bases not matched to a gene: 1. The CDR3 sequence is CASSRTGYGYTF. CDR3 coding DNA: TGTGCCAGCAGTCGGACAGGGTATGGCTACACCTTC.

Here the CDR3 reads CASASLSLYEQYF. The CDR3 bases are TGTGCCAGCGCGAGTCTATCCCTCTACGAGCAGTACTTC. This chain links TRBV27 with TRBJ2-7; no definite D call. V lost 8 bases and J 3 bases, leaving 14 bases between the germline ends. The CDR3 is made up of 13 amino acids. Germline loops: CDR1 MNHEY, CDR2 SMNVEV (reference sequence).

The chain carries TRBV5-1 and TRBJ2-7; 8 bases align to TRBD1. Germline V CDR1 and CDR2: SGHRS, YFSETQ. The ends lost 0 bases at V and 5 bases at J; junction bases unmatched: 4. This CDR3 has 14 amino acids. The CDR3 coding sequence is TGCGCCAGCAGCTTGGAAGGACAGGGAGACGAGCAGTACTTC. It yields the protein CASSLEGQGDEQYF. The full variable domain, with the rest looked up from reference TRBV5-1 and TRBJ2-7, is KAGVTQTPRYLIKTRGQQVTLSCSPISGHRSVSWYQQTPGQGLQFLFEYFSETQRNKGNFPGRFSGRQFSNSRSEMNVSTLELGDSALYLCASSLEGQGDEQYFGPGTRLTVT.

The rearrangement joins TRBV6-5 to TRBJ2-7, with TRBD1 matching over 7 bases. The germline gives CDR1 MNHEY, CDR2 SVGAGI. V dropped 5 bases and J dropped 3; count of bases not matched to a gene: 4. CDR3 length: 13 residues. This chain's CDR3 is CASSTGTDYEQYF. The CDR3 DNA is TGTGCCAGCAGTACCGGGACAGACTACGAGCAGTACTTC.

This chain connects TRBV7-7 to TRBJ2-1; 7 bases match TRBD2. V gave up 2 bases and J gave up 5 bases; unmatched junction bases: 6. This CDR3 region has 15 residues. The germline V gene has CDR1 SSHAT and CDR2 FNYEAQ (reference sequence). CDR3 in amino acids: CASSLTPGGHNEQFF. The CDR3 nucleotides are TGTGCCAGCAGCTTAACGCCGGGAGGCCACAATGAGCAGTTCTTC.

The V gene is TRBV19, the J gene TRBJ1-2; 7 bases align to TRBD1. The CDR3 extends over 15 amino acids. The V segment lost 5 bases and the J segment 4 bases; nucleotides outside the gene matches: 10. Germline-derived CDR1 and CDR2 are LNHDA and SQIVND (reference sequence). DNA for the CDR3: TGTGCCAGTAGTCTTTTCGGACAGGCTGCCTATGGCTACACCTTC. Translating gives CASSLFGQAAYGYTF. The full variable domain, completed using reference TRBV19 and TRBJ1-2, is DGGITQSPKYLFRKEGQNVTLSCEQNLNHDAMYWYRQDPGQGLRLIYYSQIVNDFQKGDIAEGYSVSREKKESFPLTVTSAQKNPTAFYLCASSLFGQAAYGYTFGSGTRLTVV.